The source of this T cell receptor beta chain is a study of blood T cell repertoires in acute mononucleosis (dated by TCRdb to 2018 to 2020). A note on the overall study: Acute-phase samples, which represented the primary response, were collected within 2 weeks of symptom onset. During acute infection, mean YVL-BR-specific and GLC-BM-specific cells made up about 2% and 1% of blood CD8 T cells. A mean blood EBV load of approximately 3.8 log10 genome copies per million B cells was observed during acute infection, and a mean blood EBV load of about 2.5 was observed at convalescence. Findings and caveats that apply to the study as a whole: Both chains appeared to be involved in GLC-BM selection, with public TCRbeta motifs on BV14-BJ2 and BV20-BJ1 being observed alongside a TCRalpha motif on AV5-AJ31. Just around 8.3% of the unique acute clonotypes remained in convalescence, but these persisting clonotypes accounted for most of the response, and new, diverse de novo clonotypes seemingly replaced the other acute clonotypes. Because only a fraction of each donor's blood was analyzed, sampling error might partly explain the low overlap between acute and convalescent clonotypes. With just a few donors in the cohort, the group averages were based on very few individuals.

The time point label, as the study defines it: acute infectious mononucleosis, at clinical presentation within 2 weeks of symptom onset (visit 1). Over primary infection, the study followed CD8 T cell responses to two immunodominant EBV epitopes: BRLF1 109 (YVL-BR) and BMLF1 280 (GLC-BM). Primary EBV infection was taken to be indicated by a positive serum heterophile antibody test and EBV viral capsid antigen-specific IgM. Total CD8 T cells were first enriched from PBMCs by magnetic positive selection (MACS). A FACSAria III was used to sort live CD3+ CD8+ tetramer+ cells to a purity above 95%. A PE-conjugated tetramer loaded with the BMLF1 280-288 peptide was used to sort the cells. TCR repertoires of EBV epitope-specific CD8 T cells were deep-sequenced directly ex vivo after tetramer sorting, at acute infection and at convalescence. A few people aged roughly 18 to 29 with clinical acute infectious mononucleosis and laboratory evidence of primary EBV infection were used as donors. Heparinized peripheral blood was collected once when donors presented clinically with mononucleosis symptoms and a second time roughly 6 months afterward. PBMCs were isolated by Ficoll-Paque density gradient centrifugation.

Inclusive of the bounding cysteine and phenylalanine, the CDR3 is 16 residues long. The only DNA kept is the CDR3, 48 bases in frame from the first base. V is cut by 5 bases and J by 2 bases, and the space between the germline ends is 17 bases. The germline V gene specifies SGHTA as CDR1 and FQGNSA as CDR2. This clone was observed at least ten times. No much larger clone is present one base from it, and per-base qualities are unavailable. For TCR profiling, total RNA from no fewer than 8,000 sorted tetramer+ CD8 T cells was reverse transcribed into cDNA. CDR3 regions were PCR-amplified with primers annealing to V and J regions, and unique molecular identifiers were added to track templates. TCRalpha and TCRbeta chains were profiled using the immunoSEQ platform, including its sequencing and error-correction standards. From the authors' description of their analysis: Clonal copy numbers were corrected for sequencing and PCR errors, and CDR3s were defined per IMGT conventions. Analysis was restricted to productive rearrangements and performed with immunoSEQ Analyzer versions 2.0 and 3.0, while gene-pairing frequencies underwent further processing in Microsoft Excel. Circos plots were used to visualize V-J pairings, and MEME together with a custom motifSearch program was used to find CDR3 motifs. The OLGA algorithm was used to calculate the probability of generation of TCR sequences. Clonotypes seen at both visits were designated persistent, clonotypes seen only acutely were designated nonpersistent, and clonotypes seen only at convalescence were designated de novo. An amino acid clonotype used by more than one donor was defined as a public TCR. TCRdb obtained this table from immuneACCESS and retained in-frame rearrangements with V and J assigned. These tables miss some clones; where compared with another copy, unresolved V genes account for less than half of the shortfall, and the remainder is unexplained. The V and J calls and clone size were taken over from that table, and D and trimming were inferred from the DNA. The sample table holds around 1,400 clones, of which about 25% were seen once. The ten largest make up about half of the sample.

The TCR sequence derives from a woman aged 18-30 years with infectious mononucleosis caused by EBV. This receptor chain uses TRBV7-2 and TRBJ2-3, with the D gene call left open. The sequences come from EBV GLC epitope tetramer+ CD8+ T cells sorted from PBMCs, collected during acute infectious mononucleosis. The cell subset or site label on this specimen signifies: CD8 T cells binding tetramer with EBV BMLF1 280-288 peptide (GLC-BM). The CDR3 reads CASSVAMALYTDTQYF. The nucleotide sequence reads TGTGCCAGCAGCGTGGCTATGGCTCTTTACACAGATACGCAGTATTTT.